One sample yielded the 22 T cell receptor beta chains listed below, sequenced in a study of blood T cells in healthy people across ages (dated by TCRdb to between 2014 and 2017). Libraries were made using 5' RACE. A second PCR of roughly 7 to 11 cycles was performed with a sample-barcoded 5' primer and a J-beta primer mix. The public reads were reprocessed in TCRdb via fastp at Q25 and MiXCR, keeping in-frame beta chains. Entries are consolidated by CDR3 protein sequence, retaining the most common genes and DNA. This sample comprises 1.5 million to 2 million distinct CDR3 sequences, 30% to 40% of them detected only once. The ten top clones hold roughly 23% of the sample. The sample consisted of blood. These TCRs come from a human donor in good health.

This clonotype was counted many times. The chain links TRBV7-3 to TRBJ1-6; the D is unclear. CDR1 and CDR2 (germline): SGHTA, FQGTGA. V lost 1 base, J lost 9 bases, and 1 base lay in between. The CDR3 is 11 residues long. CDR3 DNA sequence: TGTGCCAGCAGCTTAAGTTCACCCCTCCACTTT. This sequence encodes CASSLSSPLHF.

The V gene is TRBV12-3 or TRBV12-4, the J gene TRBJ2-1; TRBD2 aligns across 11 bases. CDR3 length equals 16 residues. With 6 bases clipped from V and 2 bases from J, the junction kept 6 bases outside the gene matches. The CDR3 nucleotides read TGTGCCAGCAGGGGGTTAGCGGGGGGGCCCTACAATGAGCAGTTCTTC. This gives the protein CASRGLAGGPYNEQFF.

Here the CDR3 DNA reads TGTGCCAGCAGTTTATCGACAGGGCCCGTCTACGAGCAGTACTTC. Residues: CASSLSTGPVYEQYF. This chain links TRBV28 with TRBJ2-7; 7 bases line up with TRBD1. Germline V gene sequence: CDR1 MDHEN, CDR2 SYDVKM. This CDR3 comprises 15 residues. With 1 base clipped from V and 3 bases from J, the junction kept 6 bases outside the gene matches.

V gene TRBV15 combines with J gene TRBJ1-6; no clear D gene. Germline CDR1 reads LNHNV; CDR2 reads YYDKDF (reference sequence). The V end lost 0 bases, the J end lost 8 bases, and 2 bases lay between the germline ends. The length of the CDR3 is 12 residues. In DNA form, the CDR3 reads TGTGCCACCAGCAGAGATTATTCACCCCTCCACTTT. Its translation is CATSRDYSPLHF.

The chain joins TRBV11-2 to TRBJ2-1; 12 positions agree with TRBD2. Germline CDR1 SGHAT, CDR2 FQNNGV. V gave up 5 bases and J gave up 6 bases; unmatched junction bases: 5. The CDR3 length is 15 residues. CDR3 sequence: CASSKGLAGTNEQFF. The CDR3 DNA follows: TGTGCCAGCAGCAAAGGACTAGCGGGGACCAATGAGCAGTTCTTC.

This clonotype was seen only a few times. The chain combines TRBV7-2 with TRBJ1-4; 7 positions agree with TRBD1. Looked up from germline, CDR1 is SGHTA and CDR2 is FQGNSA. J gave up 5 bases and V 5 bases, and 5 bases lay outside the gene matches. The CDR3 is made up of 14 amino acids. The CDR3: CASSQDRLNEKLFF. CDR3 in DNA: TGTGCCAGCAGCCAGGACAGGTTAAATGAAAAACTGTTTTTT.

Of note for this clonotype: This may be a read error, as it is one base from a much larger clone. This chain uses TRBV29-1 with TRBJ1-6; D is possibly TRBD1 (5 bases). Trimming cost V 6 bases and J 9 bases, with 18 bases left between them. Germline-derived CDR1 and CDR2 are SQVTM and ANQGSEA. This CDR3 comprises 14 residues. CDR3 in amino acids: CSVRDGGVGSPLHF. DNA of the CDR3: TGCAGCGTCCGGGACGGGGGAGTGGGTTCACCCCTCCACTTT.

This clonotype was detected once. A much larger clone lies a single base off, so this may be a read error. J is TRBJ2-7 and V is TRBV6-5; TRBD1 aligns across 8 bases. Trimming at V came to 5 bases and at J to 7 bases, leaving 4 bases not matched to a gene. The CDR3 loop spans 12 amino acids. Germline V gene data show CDR1 as MNHEY and CDR2 as SVGAGI. The CDR3 reads CASSMTGEEQYF. DNA of the CDR3: TGTGCCAGCAGTATGACAGGGGAAGAGCAGTACTTC.

Comments on this clonotype: A clone one base away is much larger, so this may be a read error. The chain links TRBV10-3 to TRBJ2-1; D possibly corresponds to TRBD1 (5 bases). The CDR3 covers 15 residues. Germline CDR1 is ENHRY and CDR2 is SYGVKD. V lost 2 bases, J lost 10 bases, and 18 bases lay in between. CDR3: CAISEDTGGYYEQFF. DNA for the CDR3: TGTGCCATCAGTGAGGATACAGGTGGCTACTACGAGCAGTTCTTC.

This clonotype was found a few times. The rearrangement joins TRBV7-9 to TRBJ1-6, with D unclear. The CDR3 consists of 15 residues. With 0 bases removed from V and 14 bases from J, the gap between germline ends came to 17 bases. Germline CDR1 reads SEHNR; CDR2 reads FQNEAQ (reference sequence). The CDR3 sequence: CASSLAYSHMGALHF. The CDR3 DNA reads TGTGCCAGCAGCTTAGCGTACAGCCATATGGGAGCCCTCCACTTT.

Comments on this clonotype: The junction and the germline gene differ at one end; a read error may be behind it. This rearrangement joins TRBV7-2 to TRBJ1-6, with D maybe TRBD1 (5 bases). CDR3 length: 16 amino acids. CDR1 is SGHTA and CDR2 is FQGNSA in the germline V gene. CDR3 nucleotides: TGTGCCAACAGCTTAGTTGCCAGGGAAGGAAATTCACCCCTCCACTTT. It translates to CANSLVAREGNSPLHF.

At least ten counts were recorded for this clonotype. The gene calls are TRBV6-5 and TRBJ2-7; no definite D call. Per germline, CDR1 MNHEY and CDR2 SVGAGI. This CDR3 is 12 amino acids long. Deletions cut 5 bases from V and 4 bases from J, with 9 bases between. The CDR3 loop reads CASSRGPYEQYF. CDR3 DNA sequence: TGTGCCAGCAGTCGAGGACCATACGAGCAGTACTTC.

The chain links TRBV29-1 to TRBJ2-3; 7 bases agree with TRBD1. The CDR3 spans 12 residues. In germline, CDR1 is SQVTM, CDR2 ANQGSEA. J gave up 4 bases and V 7 bases, and 5 bases lay outside the gene matches. The chain's CDR3 is CSASTGADTQYF. The CDR3 DNA reads as TGCAGCGCGAGCACAGGGGCAGATACGCAGTATTTT.

This clonotype was counted a few times. The CDR3 protein is CASSPRGTLGDQPQHF. The DNA of the CDR3 is TGTGCCAGCAGTCCCCGCGGGACACTCGGGGATCAGCCCCAGCATTTT. The rearrangement links TRBV12-3 or TRBV12-4 to TRBJ1-5, with D maybe TRBD1 (6 bases). The CDR3 length is 16 residues. Trimming cost V 5 bases and J 5 bases, with 19 bases left between them.

The chain carries TRBV7-2 and TRBJ1-1; D is undetermined. Trimming stripped 0 bases from V and 5 bases from J, with 22 bases between. CDR3 length equals 18 residues. Germline CDR1 SGHTA, CDR2 FQGNSA. CDR3 residues: CASSLARQALPPWTEAFF. The CDR3 nucleotides are TGTGCCAGCAGCTTAGCTAGGCAGGCCCTACCACCTTGGACTGAAGCTTTCTTT.

This clonotype was observed a handful of times. The chain uses TRBV6-6 and TRBJ1-4; 9 bases align to TRBD1. V gave up 6 bases and J gave up 5 bases; unmatched junction bases: 7. Germline V CDR1 and CDR2: MNHNY, SVGAGI (reference sequence). The CDR3 loop spans 15 amino acids. CDR3: CASRSTGGENEKLFF. In DNA form, the CDR3 reads TGTGCCAGCAGGAGTACAGGGGGCGAGAATGAAAAACTGTTTTTT.

This clonotype was observed at least ten times. The gene calls are TRBV5-1 and TRBJ2-1; no firm D call. The CDR3 extends over 15 amino acids. The germline V gene has CDR1 SGHRS and CDR2 YFSETQ. V lost 7 bases to trimming and J lost 9 bases, with 23 bases between them. The CDR3 region is CASFSGVSLSSEQFF. DNA for the CDR3: TGCGCCAGCTTCTCAGGAGTTTCTTTGTCTAGTGAGCAGTTCTTC.

The DNA of the CDR3 is TGTGCCAGCAGCCAAAAGGGCAGAACTTTCTTT. This translates into CASSQKGRTFF. The gene calls are TRBV3-1 and TRBJ1-1; D gene ambiguous. This CDR3 spans 11 amino acids. Germline loops: CDR1 LGHDT, CDR2 YNNKEL (reference sequence). V was shortened by 2 bases and J by 12 bases, with 10 bases between the two germline ends.

The rearrangement links TRBV5-1 to TRBJ2-7; D unclear. Germline lookup yields CDR1 SGHRS and CDR2 YFSETQ. V was shortened by 5 bases and J by 3 bases, with 15 bases between the two germline ends. CDR3 length: 14 residues. The CDR3 is CASSRSNRDYEQYF. The CDR3 nucleotides are TGCGCCAGCAGTCGCAGTAACAGAGACTACGAGCAGTACTTC. Using reference TRBV5-1 and TRBJ2-7 for the parts outside the CDR3, the full variable domain is KAGVTQTPRYLIKTRGQQVTLSCSPISGHRSVSWYQQTPGQGLQFLFEYFSETQRNKGNFPGRFSGRQFSNSRSEMNVSTLELGDSALYLCASSRSNRDYEQYFGPGTRLTVT.

The gene calls are TRBV28 and TRBJ2-5, with 8 bases that match TRBD2. Germline CDR1 MDHEN, CDR2 SYDVKM. The CDR3 has 15 residues. V trimming: 4 bases; J trimming: 2 bases; junction bases outside the gene matches: 6. Here the CDR3 reads CASSSPREGQETQYF. The DNA of the CDR3 is TGTGCCAGCAGTTCACCTCGGGAGGGACAAGAGACCCAGTACTTC.

Concerning this clonotype: It may be a read error: a sequence one base away is much more abundant. The rearrangement joins TRBV29-1 to TRBJ2-1; 8 nucleotides match TRBD1. CDR3 length: 12 residues. Germline CDR1 and CDR2: SQVTM and ANQGSEA. V trimming: 7 bases; J trimming: 10 bases; junction bases outside the gene matches: 9. CDR3 DNA sequence: TGCAGCGGACTGACAGGGGCCTACGAGCAGTTCTTC. Its translation: CSGLTGAYEQFF.

The sample holds a few counts of this clonotype. J is TRBJ1-2 and V is TRBV4-2; D ambiguous. Trimming removed 4 bases at V and 0 bases at J, with 15 bases between. Germline-derived CDR1 and CDR2 are LGHNA and YNFKEQ. The CDR3 spans 16 residues. As DNA, the CDR3 is TGTGCCAGCAGCCCTTCGACGCGGGGAGCTAACTATGGCTACACCTTC. Its protein is CASSPSTRGANYGYTF.